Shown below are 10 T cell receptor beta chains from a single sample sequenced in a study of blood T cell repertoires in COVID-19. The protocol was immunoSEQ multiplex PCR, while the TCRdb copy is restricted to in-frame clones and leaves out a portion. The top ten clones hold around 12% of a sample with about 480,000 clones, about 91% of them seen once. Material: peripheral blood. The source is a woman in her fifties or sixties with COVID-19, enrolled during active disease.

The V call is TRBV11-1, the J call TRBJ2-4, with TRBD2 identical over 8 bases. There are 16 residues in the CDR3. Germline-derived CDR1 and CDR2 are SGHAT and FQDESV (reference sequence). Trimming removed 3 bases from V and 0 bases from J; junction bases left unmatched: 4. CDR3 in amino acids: CASSFTSGLAKNIQYF. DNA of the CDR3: TGTGCCAGCAGCTTCACTAGCGGTTTAGCCAAAAACATTCAGTACTTC.

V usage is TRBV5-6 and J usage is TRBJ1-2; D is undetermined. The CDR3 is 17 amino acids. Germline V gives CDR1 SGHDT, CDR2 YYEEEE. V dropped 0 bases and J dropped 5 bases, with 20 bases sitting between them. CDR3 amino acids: CASSLGLDPVEGYGYTF. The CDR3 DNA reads TGTGCCAGCAGCTTGGGTCTGGATCCCGTGGAGGGTTATGGCTACACCTTC.

The CDR3 protein is CASSYSGGNNYGYTF. CDR3 nucleotides: TGTGCCAGCAGTTACTCCGGCGGGAATAACTATGGCTACACCTTC. This chain joins TRBV6-5 and TRBJ1-2; no definite D call. V was shortened by 0 bases and J by 1 base, with 9 bases between the two germline ends. In germline, CDR1 is MNHEY, CDR2 SVGAGI. This CDR3 spans 15 amino acids.

The CDR3 loop reads CASSPNVSSGNTIYF. In DNA, the CDR3 is TGTGCCAGCTCACCTAACGTTAGCTCTGGAAACACCATATATTTT. The V gene is TRBV18, the J gene TRBJ1-3; D remains unclear. The CDR3 loop spans 15 amino acids. Deletions cut 3 bases from V and 0 bases from J, with 9 bases between. The V gene's germline CDR1 is KGHSH and CDR2 LQKENI.

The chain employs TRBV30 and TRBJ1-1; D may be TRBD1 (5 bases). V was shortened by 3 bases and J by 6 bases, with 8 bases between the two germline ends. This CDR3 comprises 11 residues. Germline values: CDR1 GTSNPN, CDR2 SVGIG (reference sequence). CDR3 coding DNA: TGTGCCTGGAGCCAGGGCGCTGAAGCTTTCTTT. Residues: CAWSQGAEAFF.

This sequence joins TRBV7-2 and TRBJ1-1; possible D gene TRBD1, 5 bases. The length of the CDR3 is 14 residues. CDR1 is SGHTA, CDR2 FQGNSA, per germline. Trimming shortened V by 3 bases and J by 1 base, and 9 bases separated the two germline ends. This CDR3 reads CASSFSTENTEAFF. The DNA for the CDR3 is TGTGCCAGCAGCTTTTCGACAGAGAACACTGAAGCTTTCTTT. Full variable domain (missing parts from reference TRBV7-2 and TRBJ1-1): GAGVSQSPSNKVTEKGKDVELRCDPISGHTALYWYRQSLGQGLEFLIYFQGNSAPDKSGLPSDRFSAERTGGSVSTLTIQRTQQEDSAVYLCASSFSTENTEAFFGQGTRLTVV.

CDR3 DNA sequence: TGTGCCAGCTCACCCGAGGGGGCCACTGAAGCTTTCTTT. Residues: CASSPEGATEAFF. This chain connects TRBV18 to TRBJ1-1, with 7 bases matching TRBD1. J was trimmed by 4 bases and V by 3 bases; bases with no gene match: 2. This CDR3 contains 13 residues. Per the germline V gene, CDR1 is KGHSH and CDR2 is LQKENI.

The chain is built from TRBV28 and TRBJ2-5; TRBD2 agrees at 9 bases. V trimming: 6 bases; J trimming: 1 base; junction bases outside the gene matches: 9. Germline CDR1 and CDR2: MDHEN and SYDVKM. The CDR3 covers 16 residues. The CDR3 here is CASSPAGRGGQETQYF. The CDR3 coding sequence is TGTGCCAGCAGCCCGGCTGGGCGGGGGGGCCAAGAGACCCAGTACTTC.

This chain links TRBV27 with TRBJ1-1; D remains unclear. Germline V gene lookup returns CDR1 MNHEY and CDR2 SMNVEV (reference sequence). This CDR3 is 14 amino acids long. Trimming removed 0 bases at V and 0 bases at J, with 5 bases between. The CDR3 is CASSLSILNTEAFF. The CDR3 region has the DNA TGTGCCAGCAGTTTATCTATCCTGAACACTGAAGCTTTCTTT.

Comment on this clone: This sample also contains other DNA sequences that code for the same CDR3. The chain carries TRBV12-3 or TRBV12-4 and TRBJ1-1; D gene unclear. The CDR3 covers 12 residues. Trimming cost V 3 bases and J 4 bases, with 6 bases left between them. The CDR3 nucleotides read TGTGCCAGCAGTTTCGGCGGCACTGAAGCTTTCTTT. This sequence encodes CASSFGGTEAFF.